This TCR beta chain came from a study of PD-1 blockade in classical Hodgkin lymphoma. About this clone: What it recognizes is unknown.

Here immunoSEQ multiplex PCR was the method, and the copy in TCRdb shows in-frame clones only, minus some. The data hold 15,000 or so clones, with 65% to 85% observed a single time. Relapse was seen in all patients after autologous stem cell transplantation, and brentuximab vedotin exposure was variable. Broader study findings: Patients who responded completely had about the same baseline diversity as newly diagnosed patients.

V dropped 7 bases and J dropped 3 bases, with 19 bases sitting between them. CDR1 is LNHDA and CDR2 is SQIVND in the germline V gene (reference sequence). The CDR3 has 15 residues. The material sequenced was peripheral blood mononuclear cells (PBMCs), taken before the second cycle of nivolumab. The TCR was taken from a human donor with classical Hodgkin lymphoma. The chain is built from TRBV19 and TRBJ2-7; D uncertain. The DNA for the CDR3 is TGTGCCAGTACCCCAAACGGTCCAGACTTCTACGAGCAGTACTTC. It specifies CASTPNGPDFYEQYF.